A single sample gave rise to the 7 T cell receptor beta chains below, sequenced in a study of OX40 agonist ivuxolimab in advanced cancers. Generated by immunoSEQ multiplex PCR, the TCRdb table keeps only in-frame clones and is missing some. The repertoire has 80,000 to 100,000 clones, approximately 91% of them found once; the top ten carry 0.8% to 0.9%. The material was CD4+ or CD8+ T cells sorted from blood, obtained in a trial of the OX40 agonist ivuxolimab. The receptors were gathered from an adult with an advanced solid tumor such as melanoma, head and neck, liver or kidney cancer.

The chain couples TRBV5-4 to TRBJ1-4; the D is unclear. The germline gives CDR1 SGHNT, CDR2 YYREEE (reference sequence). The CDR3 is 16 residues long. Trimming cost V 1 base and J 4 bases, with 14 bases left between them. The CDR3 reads CASSLSQTGVNEKLFF. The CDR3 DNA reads TGTGCCAGCAGCTTGAGTCAGACTGGAGTTAATGAAAAACTGTTTTTT.

The CDR3 sequence is CASNKAPANQPQHF. In nucleotides, the CDR3 is TGTGCCAGTAACAAGGCCCCAGCTAATCAGCCCCAGCATTTT. The V call is TRBV19, the J call TRBJ1-5; D remains unclear. This CDR3 has 14 amino acids. In germline, CDR1 is LNHDA, CDR2 SQIVND (reference sequence). V gave up 7 bases and J gave up 4 bases, with 14 bases separating them.

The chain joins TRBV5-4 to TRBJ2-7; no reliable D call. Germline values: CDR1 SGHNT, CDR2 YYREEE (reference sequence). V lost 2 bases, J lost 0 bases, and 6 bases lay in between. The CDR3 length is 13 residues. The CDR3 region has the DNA TGTGCCAGCAGCTTCCCAAGCTCCTACGAGCAGTACTTC. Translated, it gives CASSFPSSYEQYF.

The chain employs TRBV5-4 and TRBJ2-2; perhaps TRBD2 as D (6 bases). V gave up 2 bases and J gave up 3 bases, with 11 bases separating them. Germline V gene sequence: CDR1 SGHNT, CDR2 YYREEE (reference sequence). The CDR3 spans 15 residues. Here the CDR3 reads CASSFAGHDTGELFF. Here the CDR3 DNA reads TGTGCCAGCAGCTTTGCGGGGCATGACACCGGGGAGCTGTTTTTT.

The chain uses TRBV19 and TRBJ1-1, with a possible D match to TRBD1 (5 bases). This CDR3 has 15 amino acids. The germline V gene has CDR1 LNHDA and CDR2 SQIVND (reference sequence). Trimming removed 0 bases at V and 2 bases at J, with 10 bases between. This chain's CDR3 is CASSIDKGTNTEAFF. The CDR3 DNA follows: TGTGCCAGTAGTATAGATAAGGGGACTAACACTGAAGCTTTCTTT.

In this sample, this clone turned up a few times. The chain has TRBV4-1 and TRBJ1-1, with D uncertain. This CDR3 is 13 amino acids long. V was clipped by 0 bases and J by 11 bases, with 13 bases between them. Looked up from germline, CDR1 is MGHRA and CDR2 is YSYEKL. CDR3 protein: CASSQESAMWAFF. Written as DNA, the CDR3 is TGCGCCAGCAGCCAAGAGTCGGCAATGTGGGCTTTCTTT.

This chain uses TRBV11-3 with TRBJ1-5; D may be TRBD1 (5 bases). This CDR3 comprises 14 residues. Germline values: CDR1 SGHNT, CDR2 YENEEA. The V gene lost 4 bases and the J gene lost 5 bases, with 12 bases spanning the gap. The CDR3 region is CASSWGVGDQPQHF. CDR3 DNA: TGTGCCAGCAGCTGGGGGGTTGGGGATCAGCCCCAGCATTTT.